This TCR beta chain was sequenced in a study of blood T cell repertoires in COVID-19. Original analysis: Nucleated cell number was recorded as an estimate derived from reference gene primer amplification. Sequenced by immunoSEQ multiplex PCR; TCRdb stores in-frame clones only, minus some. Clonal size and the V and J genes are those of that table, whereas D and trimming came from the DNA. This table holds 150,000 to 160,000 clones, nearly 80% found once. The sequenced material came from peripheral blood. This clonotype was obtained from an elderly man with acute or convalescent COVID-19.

This chain's CDR3 is CASTQITGPQHF. The CDR3 coding sequence is TGTGCCAGCACCCAAATTACCGGGCCCCAGCATTTT. V usage is TRBV12-3 or TRBV12-4 and J usage is TRBJ1-5; D not certain. V was pared by 7 bases and J by 9 bases, with 13 bases between. CDR3 length: 12 residues.